These 5 T cell receptor beta chains were sequenced from one sample in a study of memory CD4+ T cells and cytomegalovirus serostatus. Single viable CD3+CD4+CD8-CD45RO+ cells were sorted as the memory CD4+ T cells. TCRdb's table, derived via immunoSEQ multiplex PCR, lists solely in-frame clones and lacks some. Of under 80,000 clones listed, more than 75% were seen once; the top ten hold around 0.9%. Sample: memory CD4+ T cells from blood. These receptors all come from an adult in good health and CMV-seronegative.

The chain has TRBV30 and TRBJ2-3, with D uncertain. Trimming took 4 bases from V and 6 from J, leaving 8 bases between them. Germline values: CDR1 GTSNPN, CDR2 SVGIG (reference sequence). There are 11 residues in the CDR3. CDR3: CAWKFPDTQYF. The CDR3 DNA reads as TGTGCCTGGAAGTTCCCGGATACGCAGTATTTT.

The chain links TRBV5-4 to TRBJ1-1; 7 bases map to TRBD1. The CDR3 is 12 residues long. CDR1 and CDR2 from the germline V gene are SGHNT and YYREEE (reference sequence). Unmatched junction bases numbered 6, after V lost 8 bases and J lost 5 bases. The DNA for the CDR3 is TGTGCCAGTACAGGGGACGGGACTGAAGCTTTCTTT. It codes for CASTGDGTEAFF.

The genes are TRBV10-1 and TRBJ2-1; D is perhaps TRBD2 (6 bases). Looked up from germline, CDR1 is WNHNN and CDR2 is SYGVQD (reference sequence). With 2 bases removed from V and 0 bases from J, the gap between germline ends came to 8 bases. The length of the CDR3 is 15 residues. The CDR3, as DNA: TGCGCCAGCAGTGAGCACGGGAGCTCCTACAATGAGCAGTTCTTC. Translation gives CASSEHGSSYNEQFF.

The V and J genes are TRBV11-2 and TRBJ1-5; a possible D gene is TRBD1 (6 bases). V was shortened by 2 bases and J by 2 bases, with 13 bases between the two germline ends. This CDR3 is 16 amino acids long. Germline V gives CDR1 SGHAT, CDR2 FQNNGV. DNA of the CDR3: TGTGCCAGCAGCTTAACGGGGGCAGGGGGCAATCAGCCCCAGCATTTT. Encoded protein: CASSLTGAGGNQPQHF.

This CDR3 is CASSRYRGISGNEQFF. DNA for the CDR3: TGTGCCAGCAGCCGATACAGGGGGATCTCTGGCAATGAGCAGTTCTTC. The chain employs TRBV7-2 and TRBJ2-1; 8 bases align to TRBD1. Trimming took 5 bases from V and 6 from J; bases not matched to a gene: 12. Germline CDR1 is SGHTA and CDR2 is FQGNSA. The CDR3 is 16 amino acids. Using reference TRBV7-2 and TRBJ2-1 for the parts outside the CDR3, the full variable domain is GAGVSQSPSNKVTEKGKDVELRCDPISGHTALYWYRQSLGQGLEFLIYFQGNSAPDKSGLPSDRFSAERTGGSVSTLTIQRTQQEDSAVYLCASSRYRGISGNEQFFGPGTRLTVL.